The 17 T cell receptor beta chains given below trace back to one sample, sequenced in a study of cytomegalovirus exposure and HLA in healthy donors. The PCR ran on 60 Vbeta and 13 Jbeta primers. The repertoire was sequenced with immunoSEQ multiplex PCR; TCRdb's copy has only in-frame clones and lacks some. The sample lists 150,000 to 200,000 clones, approximately 85% occurring once. Sequencing was done on a sample of PBMCs. The source of these receptors is a young man in good health and CMV-seropositive.

V gene TRBV6-1 combines with J gene TRBJ2-5, with 12 bases identical to TRBD2. Germline values: CDR1 MNHNS, CDR2 SASEGT. Losses at the gene ends were 2 bases for V and 1 base for J; bases not matched to a gene: 8. This CDR3 region has 18 residues. CDR3 nucleotides: TGTGCCAGCAGTGAAAGGGCTAGCGGGGGGGACCTCCAAGAGACCCAGTACTTC. Protein sequence: CASSERASGGDLQETQYF.

V gene TRBV11-2 combines with J gene TRBJ1-2; D is uncertain. Trimming cost V 1 base and J 2 bases, with 8 bases left between them. The CDR3 sequence is 14 residues long. Germline CDR1 is SGHAT and CDR2 is FQNNGV. CDR3: CASSLVQINYGYTF. CDR3 sequence (DNA): TGTGCCAGCAGCTTAGTTCAGATAAACTATGGCTACACCTTC.

The chain couples TRBV7-8 to TRBJ2-5, with TRBD1 matching 8 bases. With the DNA end fitting TRBJ2-7 better, the J assignment may be wrong. Germline loops: CDR1 SGHVS, CDR2 FQNEAQ. This CDR3 is 17 amino acids long. DNA of the CDR3: TGTGCCAGCAGCTTAGCGTTGCAGGGGGCCAACTCCTACGAGCAGTACTTC. It codes for CASSLALQGANSYEQYF.

The rearrangement uses TRBV6-5 and TRBJ2-5, with 7 bases lining up with TRBD1. Germline CDR1 and CDR2: MNHEY and SVGAGI. V lost 5 bases and J lost 5; bases outside the gene matches: 11. The CDR3 totals 15 residues. CDR3 in amino acids: CASSPQGPIWETQYF. CDR3 DNA sequence: TGTGCCAGCAGTCCACAGGGGCCTATATGGGAGACCCAGTACTTC.

The chain combines TRBV7-2 with TRBJ1-2; D unclear. V shed 2 bases and J shed 3 bases, with 10 bases lying between them. The CDR3 runs 14 residues. Germline V lookup: CDR1 SGHTA, CDR2 FQGNSA. The CDR3 DNA reads as TGTGCCAGCAGCTTAATAATGGCAGACTATGGCTACACCTTC. Protein: CASSLIMADYGYTF.

This clone was found once. The chain uses TRBV9 and TRBJ2-3, with D maybe TRBD2 (5 bases). CDR3 length equals 16 residues. V gave up 0 bases and J gave up 2 bases, with 13 bases separating them. Germline V lookup: CDR1 SGDLS, CDR2 YYNGEE. CDR3: CASSVGPDGLTDTQYF. The CDR3 DNA is TGTGCCAGCAGCGTAGGCCCAGATGGACTCACAGATACGCAGTATTTT.

The CDR3 coding sequence is TGTGCCAGCTACAGGGCAAACACCATATATTTT. Protein sequence: CASYRANTIYF. V gene TRBV6-5 combines with J gene TRBJ1-3, with D possibly TRBD1 on 6 matching bases. The CDR3 consists of 11 residues. V lost 8 bases and J 6 bases, leaving 8 bases between the germline ends. The germline CDR1 and CDR2 sequences are MNHEY and SVGAGI.

The CDR3 region is CASSLSLRDRETYEQYF. The DNA of the CDR3 is TGTGCCAGCAGCTTAAGCCTCCGGGACAGGGAAACCTACGAGCAGTACTTC. The rearrangement uses TRBV5-6 and TRBJ2-7; 9 bases line up with TRBD1. Looked up from germline, CDR1 is SGHDT and CDR2 is YYEEEE. V shed 2 bases and J 2 bases; nucleotides not matched to a gene: 11. The length of the CDR3 is 17 residues.

The CDR3 protein is CASSATGSSSYEQYF. In nucleotides, the CDR3 is TGTGCCAGCAGCGCGACAGGGTCCAGCTCCTACGAGCAGTACTTC. The rearrangement links TRBV9 to TRBJ2-7; 7 bases align to TRBD1. The CDR3 is made up of 15 amino acids. Per the germline V gene, CDR1 is SGDLS and CDR2 is YYNGEE. Trimming cost V 3 bases and J 0 bases; bases outside gene matches: 6.

This clone was detected only once. This chain links TRBV25-1 with TRBJ2-3; TRBD1 agrees at 12 bases. Per germline, CDR1 MGHDK and CDR2 SYGVNS. The CDR3 is 18 residues long. V shed 4 bases and J 2 bases; nucleotides not matched to a gene: 10. The CDR3: CASSADPGQGAFTDTQYF. The CDR3 DNA reads TGTGCCAGCAGTGCGGATCCGGGACAGGGGGCCTTCACAGATACGCAGTATTTT.

This rearrangement joins TRBV18 to TRBJ2-7; D possibly corresponds to TRBD2 (6 bases). Looked up from germline, CDR1 is KGHSH and CDR2 is LQKENI. The CDR3 length is 15 residues. Trimming removed 3 bases from V and 4 bases from J, with 16 bases in between. The DNA for the CDR3 is TGTGCCAGCTCACCGGGCGGGAACATATTTTACGAGCAGTACTTC. Protein product: CASSPGGNIFYEQYF.

The chain links TRBV10-3 to TRBJ2-7, with 8 bases matching TRBD1. The CDR3 length is 14 residues. Germline CDR1 and CDR2: ENHRY and SYGVKD. Trimming took 7 bases from V and 2 from J; bases not matched to a gene: 7. This chain's CDR3 is CAIMVQGAPYEQYF. The CDR3 DNA sequence: TGTGCCATCATGGTCCAGGGGGCCCCCTACGAGCAGTACTTC.

The V call is TRBV11-2, the J call TRBJ2-7; 12 nucleotides match TRBD1. Germline V gene lookup returns CDR1 SGHAT and CDR2 FQNNGV. CDR3 size: 15 residues. The junction had 4 bases not matched to a gene; V was cut back by 4 bases and J by 3 bases. In nucleotides, the CDR3 is TGTGCCAGCAGCTACGGGACAGGGGGCTTCTACGAGCAGTACTTC. Translation gives CASSYGTGGFYEQYF. Supplemented by reference TRBV11-2 and TRBJ2-7, the full variable domain reads EAGVAQSPRYKIIEKRQSVAFWCNPISGHATLYWYQQILGQGPKLLIQFQNNGVVDDSQLPKDRFSAERLKGVDSTLKIQPAKLEDSAVYLCASSYGTGGFYEQYFGPGTRLTVT.

This rearrangement joins TRBV12-2 to TRBJ1-2; the table's D call, TRBD1, was not checked against the DNA. TRBV12-2 is a known pseudogene. The CDR3 loop spans 17 amino acids. CDR3 DNA sequence: TGTGCAAGACCCGTGGGGACATCTCCTCATGTGCCCTATGGCTACACCTTC. Amino acid sequence: CARPVGTSPHVPYGYTF.

This clone appeared once. The chain links TRBV7-8 to TRBJ2-2, with 11 bases aligning to TRBD2. V shed 4 bases and J 0 bases; nucleotides not matched to a gene: 7. CDR1 SGHVS and CDR2 FQNEAQ come from the germline V gene. The CDR3 consists of 18 residues. The CDR3: CASSYSATSGANTGELFF. The CDR3, as DNA: TGTGCCAGCAGCTACTCCGCGACTAGCGGGGCGAACACCGGGGAGCTGTTTTTT.

CDR3 coding DNA: TGTGCCAGCAGCGCTACCGTGAACACTGAAGCTTTCTTT. Protein: CASSATVNTEAFF. This chain uses TRBV7-9 with TRBJ1-1; no definite D call. Trimming took 5 bases from V and 0 from J, leaving 7 bases between them. From germline, CDR1 is SEHNR and CDR2 FQNEAQ (reference sequence). The CDR3 spans 13 residues. Full variable domain (rest looked up from reference TRBV7-9 and TRBJ1-1): DTGVSQNPRHKITKRGQNVTFRCDPISEHNRLYWYRQTLGQGPEFLTYFQNEAQLEKSRLLSDRFSAERPKGSFSTLEIQRTEQGDSAMYLCASSATVNTEAFFGQGTRLTVV.

The chain has TRBV4-1 and TRBJ1-1; D gene unclear. The germline V gene encodes CDR1 MGHRA and CDR2 YSYEKL. CDR3 size: 16 residues. V dropped 0 bases and J dropped 7 bases, with 18 bases sitting between them. The chain's CDR3 is CASSQDNPPIAVEAFF. CDR3 nucleotides: TGCGCCAGCAGCCAAGATAACCCCCCCATAGCCGTTGAAGCTTTCTTT.